Following are 13 T cell receptor beta chains from one sample sequenced in a study of cytomegalovirus exposure and HLA in healthy donors. Both 60 Vbeta primers and 13 Jbeta primers went into the PCR. Some clones are missing from TCRdb's copy, which holds only in-frame ones; the method was immunoSEQ multiplex PCR. The repertoire holds approximately 82,000 clones, with 62% as singletons. The sample comprised PBMCs. The origin of the receptors is a woman aged 25 to 45 in good health and CMV-seropositive.

The V gene is TRBV7-9, the J gene TRBJ1-1, with 9 nucleotides matching TRBD1. With V trimmed by 2 bases and J by 1 base, 8 bases remained unmatched. This CDR3 comprises 17 residues. CDR1 and CDR2 from the germline V gene are SEHNR and FQNEAQ (reference sequence). The CDR3 protein is CASSLYTGTGRNTEAFF. DNA of the CDR3: TGTGCCAGCAGCTTATACACCGGGACAGGGCGGAACACTGAAGCTTTCTTT.

This chain connects TRBV5-1 to TRBJ2-7; D gene unclear. V lost 0 bases and J 0 bases, leaving 13 bases between the germline ends. The CDR3 covers 16 residues. Germline-derived CDR1 and CDR2 are SGHRS and YFSETQ. The CDR3 loop is CASSLGAGTSSYEQYF. Here the CDR3 DNA reads TGCGCCAGCAGCTTGGGTGCAGGAACGAGCTCCTACGAGCAGTACTTC.

The rearrangement links TRBV19 to TRBJ1-2, with 7 bases lining up with TRBD1. The CDR3 contains 13 residues. J gave up 4 bases and V 6 bases, and 5 bases lay outside the gene matches. Germline-derived CDR1 and CDR2 are LNHDA and SQIVND (reference sequence). The CDR3 loop is CASRAGQPYGYTF. The CDR3 nucleotides are TGTGCCAGTAGGGCGGGACAGCCCTATGGCTACACCTTC.

The V call is TRBV15, the J call TRBJ1-1; D remains unclear. The germline CDR1 and CDR2 sequences are LNHNV and YYDKDF (reference sequence). The CDR3 is 14 residues long. The ends were cut back, 3 bases at V and 0 bases at J, with 8 bases in the middle. The CDR3 DNA follows: TGTGCCACCAGCAGCAAGCATTTGAACACTGAAGCTTTCTTT. Protein product: CATSSKHLNTEAFF. Supplemented by reference TRBV15 and TRBJ1-1, the full variable domain reads DAMVIQNPRYQVTQFGKPVTLSCSQTLNHNVMYWYQQKSSQAPKLLFHYYDKDFNNEADTPDNFQSRRPNTSFCFLDIRSPGLGDTAMYLCATSSKHLNTEAFFGQGTRLTVV.

This chain uses TRBV5-4 with TRBJ1-2; 7 bases align to TRBD1. In germline, CDR1 is SGHNT, CDR2 YYREEE (reference sequence). The CDR3 is 17 residues long. J lost 4 bases, V lost 1 base, and 13 bases had no gene match. The chain's CDR3 is CASSLISVRTGFYGYTF. Written as DNA, the CDR3 is TGTGCCAGCAGCTTGATATCAGTTAGGACAGGATTCTATGGCTACACCTTC.

V usage is TRBV19 and J usage is TRBJ1-2; a possible D gene is TRBD1 (5 bases). Trimming stripped 9 bases from V and 8 bases from J, with 19 bases between. CDR1 is LNHDA and CDR2 is SQIVND in the germline V gene (reference sequence). There are 13 residues in the CDR3. This CDR3 is CASRAQGKGGYTF. CDR3 nucleotides: TGTGCCAGCCGGGCCCAGGGTAAGGGCGGCTACACCTTC.

This clone appeared a few times. The V gene is TRBV5-1, the J gene TRBJ2-1; tentative D call: TRBD2 (6 bases). The V and J ends lost 3 bases and 0 bases respectively, with 16 bases between them. The CDR3 covers 17 residues. Germline CDR1 SGHRS, CDR2 YFSETQ. The CDR3 is CASSSLGSLSSYNEQFF. For the CDR3, the DNA is TGCGCCAGCAGCTCCCTCGGGAGCCTCAGCTCCTACAATGAGCAGTTCTTC.

The chain carries TRBV7-9 and TRBJ2-7; the D is unclear. Between the trimmed V and J ends, which lost 4 bases and 2 bases, there was a span of 12 bases. CDR3 size: 14 residues. CDR1 is SEHNR, CDR2 FQNEAQ, per germline (reference sequence). The DNA for the CDR3 is TGTGCCAGCAGCTCATGGCTGGTGGCCTACGAGCAGTACTTC. This gives the protein CASSSWLVAYEQYF.

This clone was counted only a few times. The rearrangement uses TRBV5-6 and TRBJ2-7; no firm D call. This CDR3 is built from 11 residues. The V and J ends lost 0 bases and 5 bases respectively, with 3 bases between them. Germline CDR1 and CDR2: SGHDT and YYEEEE. The CDR3 region has the DNA TGTGCCAGCAGCTTGGCAGACGAGCAGTACTTC. Its protein product is CASSLADEQYF.

In this sample, this clone turned up a few times. The chain has TRBV6-5 and TRBJ1-1; D unresolved. V lost 5 bases to trimming and J lost 0 bases, with 13 bases between them. Germline CDR1 MNHEY, CDR2 SVGAGI. This CDR3 contains 15 residues. CDR3 protein: CASSRSLSMNTEAFF. The CDR3 region has the DNA TGTGCCAGCAGTCGCTCCCTAAGTATGAACACTGAAGCTTTCTTT.

This clone has only a few counts. In nucleotides, the CDR3 is TGTGCCAGCAGCGAGGCCGGGGTCACTGAAGCTTTCTTT. Protein: CASSEAGVTEAFF. The chain joins TRBV13 to TRBJ1-1, with D unclear. Trimming removed 5 bases at V and 4 bases at J, with 11 bases between. Germline assignment: CDR1 PRHDT and CDR2 FYEKMQ (reference sequence). The CDR3 is made up of 13 amino acids.

The chain carries TRBV19 and TRBJ1-6; D unresolved. Deletions cut 5 bases from V and 9 bases from J, with 11 bases between. The CDR3 is made up of 13 amino acids. Germline V gene data show CDR1 as LNHDA and CDR2 as SQIVND (reference sequence). DNA of the CDR3: TGTGCCAGTAGTCCCCTGGGAGGTTCACCCCTCCACTTT. Encoded protein: CASSPLGGSPLHF. Full variable domain (outside the CDR3, taken from reference TRBV19 and TRBJ1-6): DGGITQSPKYLFRKEGQNVTLSCEQNLNHDAMYWYRQDPGQGLRLIYYSQIVNDFQKGDIAEGYSVSREKKESFPLTVTSAQKNPTAFYLCASSPLGGSPLHFGNGTRLTVT.

The chain couples TRBV15 to TRBJ1-4, with D possibly TRBD1 on 6 matching bases. The length of the CDR3 is 15 residues. Germline loops: CDR1 LNHNV, CDR2 YYDKDF (reference sequence). Trimming removed 3 bases from V and 3 bases from J, with 11 bases in between. The CDR3 sequence is CATSSWGGPNEKLFF. Written as DNA, the CDR3 is TGTGCCACCAGCAGTTGGGGGGGCCCTAATGAAAAACTGTTTTTT.